This T cell receptor beta chain was documented in a study of blood T cells in healthy people across ages. The use of a sample-barcoded 5' primer and a J-beta primer mix characterized a second PCR of roughly 6 to 12 cycles. One entry per CDR3 protein, called by TCRdb with MiXCR from the 5' RACE reads. The sample consists of more than 700,000 distinct CDR3 sequences, roughly 50% of them appearing once. The V end was cut by 0 bases, the J end by 7 bases, with 14 bases between. The CDR3 has 15 amino acids. CDR1 and CDR2 from the germline V gene are SGHRS and YFSETQ. The chain employs TRBV5-1 and TRBJ2-1; weak D call: TRBD1 (6 bases). The source of this sequence is an older man in good health. The sample was blood. The CDR3 reads CASSLVQGSINEQFF. CDR3 sequence (DNA): TGCGCCAGCAGCTTGGTGCAGGGGTCTATAAATGAGCAGTTCTTC. The full variable domain, completed using reference TRBV5-1 and TRBJ2-1, is KAGVTQTPRYLIKTRGQQVTLSCSPISGHRSVSWYQQTPGQGLQFLFEYFSETQRNKGNFPGRFSGRQFSNSRSEMNVSTLELGDSALYLCASSLVQGSINEQFFGPGTRLTVL.